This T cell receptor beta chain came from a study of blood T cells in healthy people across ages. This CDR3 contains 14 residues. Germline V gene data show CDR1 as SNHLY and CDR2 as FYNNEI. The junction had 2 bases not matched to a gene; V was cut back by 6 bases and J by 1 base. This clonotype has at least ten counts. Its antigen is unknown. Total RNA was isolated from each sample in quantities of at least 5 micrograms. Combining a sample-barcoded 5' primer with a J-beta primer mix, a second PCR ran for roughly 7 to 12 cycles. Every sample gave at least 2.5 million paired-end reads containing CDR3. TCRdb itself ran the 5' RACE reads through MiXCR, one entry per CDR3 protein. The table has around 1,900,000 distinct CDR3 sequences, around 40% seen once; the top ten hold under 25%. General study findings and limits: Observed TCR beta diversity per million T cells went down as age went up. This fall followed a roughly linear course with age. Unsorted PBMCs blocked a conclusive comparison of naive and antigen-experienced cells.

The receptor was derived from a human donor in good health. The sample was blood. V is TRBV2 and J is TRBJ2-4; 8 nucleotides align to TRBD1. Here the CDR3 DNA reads TGTGCCAGCAGGCAGGGGGCGGCCAAAAACATTCAGTACTTC. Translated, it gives CASRQGAAKNIQYF.